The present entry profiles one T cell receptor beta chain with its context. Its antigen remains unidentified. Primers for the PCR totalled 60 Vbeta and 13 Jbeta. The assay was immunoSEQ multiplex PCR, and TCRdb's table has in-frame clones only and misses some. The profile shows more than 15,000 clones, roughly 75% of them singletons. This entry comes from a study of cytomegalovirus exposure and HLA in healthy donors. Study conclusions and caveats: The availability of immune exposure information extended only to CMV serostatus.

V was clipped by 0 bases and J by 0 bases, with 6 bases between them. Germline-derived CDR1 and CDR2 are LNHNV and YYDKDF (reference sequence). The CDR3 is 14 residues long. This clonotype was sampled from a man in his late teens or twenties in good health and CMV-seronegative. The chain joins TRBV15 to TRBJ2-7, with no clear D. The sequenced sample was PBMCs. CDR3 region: CATSRDTISYEQYF. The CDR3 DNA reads TGTGCCACCAGCAGAGATACAATCTCCTACGAGCAGTACTTC.